The following is a T cell receptor beta chain sequence with its context. In this sample, this clonotype turned up a few times. The clone's antigen remains unknown. In this CDR3 the conserved last residue, phenylalanine or tryptophan, is missing, so a read error is likely. Library generation was performed with PCR. Sequencing instrument: Illumina HiSeq 4000. Bulk TCR libraries were generated as previously described, with the TCR primers listed in Table S5 used. Purification of total RNA was performed with the Qiagen AllPrep DNA/RNA kit. Before any analysis, reads coming from multiple sequencing runs of the same library were combined into one pool. Per the original workflow: Reads were retained only if the reads had an exact TCR constant sequence, and the retained reads were trimmed to 150 nt and grouped according to their 12-nt molecular barcodes. Within each barcode group, reads were sub-clustered at a 15% Levenshtein threshold, and quality-weighted consensus sequences were built per RNA molecule. Non-functional sequences were removed, as were lower-count sequences one edit away from another. Based on fitting two negative binomial distributions, any barcode sub-cluster with under 20% of the maximum read count was discarded. In-frame beta chains were kept once TCRdb had trimmed the public reads at Q25 with fastp and called clones with MiXCR. Identical CDR3 proteins give one entry, which carries the most common genes and DNA. For this entry, the V and J calls and clone size follow TCRdb and not the study's own pipeline. This sample is represented by about 640,000 distinct CDR3 sequences; about 20% of them were singletons. Around 0.86% of the sample rests with the top ten.

Libraries of naive CD8 T cells were built from anywhere between about 17,000 and 1,000,000 sorted cells, with 10%, 30% or 50% of the purified RNA used. Naive CD8 T cells were FACS-sorted as CD8+CD4-CCR7+CD45RA+ on a BD FACSAria II into RLT Plus buffer. To test detection sensitivity, Jurkat RNA equal to fewer than 13 TCR copies was added to samples of roughly 17,000-1,100,000 naive CD8 T cells. CD8 T cells were enriched with RosetteSep CD8+ T Cell Enrichment Cocktail and Ficoll-Paque, followed by ACK red cell lysis. V is pruned by 5 bases and J by 2 bases, leaving 8 bases of the junction without a gene match. The CDR3 extends over 15 residues, inclusive of both ends. Only the CDR3 part of the read is kept: 45 bases, read in frame from the first base. The germline V gene encodes CDR1 MNHEY and CDR2 SMNVEV (reference sequence). This sample was taken from a study of molecular identifiers for immune sequencing clone quantification (dated by TCRdb to the late 2010s). Regarding the complete study: For a replicate experiment, the RNA from either 20,000 or 100,000 naive CD8 T cells was divided into five aliquots, and four of those aliquots went on to sequencing. This methods study benchmarked molecular-identifier clustering-based TCR repertoire sequencing (MIDCIRS) and TCR RNA copy counting, using CD8 T cells to do so. Study-wide conclusions, independent of this receptor: Identical TCR molecules sharing a barcode could cause highly expanded clone sizes to be underestimated. Modeling indicated approximately 3.2 TCR RNA copies recovered per cell, compared with about 9.4 by digital PCR, which implies a capture efficiency of approximately 30%. In CMV-specific effector cells, over 98% of molecules were held by clones above 20 RNA copies, whereas under 1% of molecules were held by such clones in naive cells. When barcode sub-clustering was left out, chimeric consensus sequences inflated TCR diversity, with chimeras reaching as high as 47%. The naive libraries included spiked-in Jurkat TCR RNA (roughly 11 copies' worth), and this RNA is not part of the donor repertoire. Spiked-in Jurkat TCR RNA equal to a single cell's worth was reported to be detectable even within 1,100,000 naive CD8 T cells.

The sequence was collected from a human donor in good health. Some libraries in this study had Jurkat cell RNA spiked in. The specimen sequenced was naive CD8+ T cells from blood, with Jurkat cell RNA spiked in. The sample's cell subset or site label, in plain terms: FACS-sorted CD8+CD4-CCR7+CD45RA+ naive T cells. Recombination joined TRBV27 with TRBJ1-2; 7 middle bases align to TRBD1. The CDR3 loop reads CASSPRDSLNYGYTL. The DNA reads TGTGCCAGCAGTCCCCGGGACAGCCTCAACTATGGCTACACCCTC.